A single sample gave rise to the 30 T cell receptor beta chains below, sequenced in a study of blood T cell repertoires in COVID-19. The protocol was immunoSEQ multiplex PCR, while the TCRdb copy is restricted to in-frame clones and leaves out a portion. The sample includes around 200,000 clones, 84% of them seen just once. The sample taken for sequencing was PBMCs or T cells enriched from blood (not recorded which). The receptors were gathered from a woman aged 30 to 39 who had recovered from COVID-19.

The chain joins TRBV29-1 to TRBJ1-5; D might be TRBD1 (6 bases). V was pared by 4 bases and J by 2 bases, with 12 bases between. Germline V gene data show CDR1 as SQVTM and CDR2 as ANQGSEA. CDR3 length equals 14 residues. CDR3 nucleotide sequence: TGCAGCGTTGTACCGGGGGGCGGCAATCAGCCCCAGCATTTT. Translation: CSVVPGGGNQPQHF.

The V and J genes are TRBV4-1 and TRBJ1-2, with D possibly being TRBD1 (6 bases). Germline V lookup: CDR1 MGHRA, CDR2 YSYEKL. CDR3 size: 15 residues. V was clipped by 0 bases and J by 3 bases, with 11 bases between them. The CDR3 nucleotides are TGCGCCAGCAGCCAAGATCAGGGGACGGACTATGGCTACACCTTC. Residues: CASSQDQGTDYGYTF.

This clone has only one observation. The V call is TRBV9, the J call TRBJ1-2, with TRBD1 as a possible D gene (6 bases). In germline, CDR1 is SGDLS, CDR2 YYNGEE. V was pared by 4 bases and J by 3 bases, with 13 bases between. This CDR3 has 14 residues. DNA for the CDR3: TGTGCCAGCAGCATATTGGACAGCGACTATGGCTACACCTTC. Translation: CASSILDSDYGYTF.

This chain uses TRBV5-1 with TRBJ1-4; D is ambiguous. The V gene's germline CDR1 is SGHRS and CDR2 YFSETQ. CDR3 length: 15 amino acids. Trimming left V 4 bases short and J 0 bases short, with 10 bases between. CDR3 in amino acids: CASSPTFATNEKLFF. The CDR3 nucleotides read TGCGCCAGCAGCCCTACCTTTGCAACTAATGAAAAACTGTTTTTT.

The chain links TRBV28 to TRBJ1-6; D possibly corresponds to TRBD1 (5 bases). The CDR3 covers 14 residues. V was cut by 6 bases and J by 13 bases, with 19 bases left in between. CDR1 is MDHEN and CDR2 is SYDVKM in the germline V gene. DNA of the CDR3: TGTGCCAGCAGCCTCTCTGGGGCCCGATCGCCCCTCCACTTT. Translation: CASSLSGARSPLHF.

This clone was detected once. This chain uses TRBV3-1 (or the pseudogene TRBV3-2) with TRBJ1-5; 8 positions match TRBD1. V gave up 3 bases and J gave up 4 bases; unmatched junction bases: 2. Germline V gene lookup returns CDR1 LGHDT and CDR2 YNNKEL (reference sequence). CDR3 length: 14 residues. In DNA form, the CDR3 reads TGTGCCAGCAGCCACAGGGGGCAGAATCAGCCCCAGCATTTT. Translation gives CASSHRGQNQPQHF.

In DNA form, the CDR3 reads TGTGCCAGCAGTTCCCTCGGGAGCAACTATGGCTACACCTTC. Translated, it gives CASSSLGSNYGYTF. The chain has TRBV27 and TRBJ1-2; D unresolved. CDR3 size: 14 residues. V was trimmed by 4 bases and J by 2 bases, leaving 11 bases between them. The germline gives CDR1 MNHEY, CDR2 SMNVEV (reference sequence).

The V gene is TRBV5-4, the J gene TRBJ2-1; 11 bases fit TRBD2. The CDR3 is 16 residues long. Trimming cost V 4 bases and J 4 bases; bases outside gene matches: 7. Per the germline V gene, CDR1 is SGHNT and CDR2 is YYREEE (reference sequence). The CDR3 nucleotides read TGTGCCAGCAGCCCCGGGGCTAGCGGGGGGTACAATGAGCAGTTCTTC. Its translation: CASSPGASGGYNEQFF.

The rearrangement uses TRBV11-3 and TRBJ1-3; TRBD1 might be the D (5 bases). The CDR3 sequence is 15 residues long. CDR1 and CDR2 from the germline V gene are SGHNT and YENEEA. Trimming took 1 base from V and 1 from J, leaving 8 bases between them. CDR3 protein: CASSLVGLSGNTIYF. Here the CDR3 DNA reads TGTGCCAGCAGCTTAGTGGGGCTTTCTGGAAACACCATATATTTT. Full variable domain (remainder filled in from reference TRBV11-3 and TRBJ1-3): EAGVVQSPRYKIIEKKQPVAFWCNPISGHNTLYWYLQNLGQGPELLIRYENEEAVDDSQLPKDRFSAERLKGVDSTLKIQPAELGDSAVYLCASSLVGLSGNTIYFGEGSWLTVV.

CDR3 coding DNA: TGTGCCAGTAGTATATTTGGACTAGCGGGGGGTACCTACAATGAGCAGTTCTTC. Its protein is CASSIFGLAGGTYNEQFF. V and J are TRBV19 and TRBJ2-1; 14 bases map to TRBD2. CDR1 is LNHDA and CDR2 is SQIVND in the germline V gene (reference sequence). The V gene end was trimmed by 2 bases and the J gene end by 2 bases; junction bases not matched to a gene: 5. The CDR3 contains 18 residues.

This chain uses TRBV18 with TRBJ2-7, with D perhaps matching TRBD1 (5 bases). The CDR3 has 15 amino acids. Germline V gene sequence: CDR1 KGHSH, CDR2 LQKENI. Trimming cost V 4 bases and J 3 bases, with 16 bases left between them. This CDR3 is CASSRGPGSDYEQYV. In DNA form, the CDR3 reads TGTGCCAGCTCACGAGGTCCAGGGTCGGACTACGAGCAGTACGTC.

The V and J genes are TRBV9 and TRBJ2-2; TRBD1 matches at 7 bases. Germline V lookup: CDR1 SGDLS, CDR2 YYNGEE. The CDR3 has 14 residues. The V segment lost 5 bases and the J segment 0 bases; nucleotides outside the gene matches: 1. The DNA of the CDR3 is TGTGCCAGCAGGGGACAGACGAACACCGGGGAGCTGTTTTTT. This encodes CASRGQTNTGELFF. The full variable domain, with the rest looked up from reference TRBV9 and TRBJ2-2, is DSGVTQTPKHLITATGQRVTLRCSPRSGDLSVYWYQQSLDQGLQFLIQYYNGEERAKGNILERFSAQQFPDLHSELNLSSLELGDSALYFCASRGQTNTGELFFGEGSRLTVL.

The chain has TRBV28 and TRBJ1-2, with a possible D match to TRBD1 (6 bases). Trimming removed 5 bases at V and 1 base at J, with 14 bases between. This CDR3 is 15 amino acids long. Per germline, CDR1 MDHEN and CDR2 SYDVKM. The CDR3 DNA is TGTGCCAGCAGTAGCGGACAACAGGGTAACTATGGCTACACCTTC. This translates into CASSSGQQGNYGYTF.

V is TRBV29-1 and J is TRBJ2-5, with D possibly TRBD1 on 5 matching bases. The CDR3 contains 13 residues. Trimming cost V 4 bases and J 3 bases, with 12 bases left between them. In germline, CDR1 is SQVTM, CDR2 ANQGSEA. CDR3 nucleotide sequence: TGCAGCGTTGTGAGGCAGGGAAAAGAGACCCAGTACTTC. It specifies CSVVRQGKETQYF. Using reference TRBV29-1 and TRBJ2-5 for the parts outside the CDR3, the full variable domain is SAVISQKPSRDICQRGTSLTIQCQVDSQVTMMFWYRQQPGQSLTLIATANQGSEATYESGFVIDKFPISRPNLTFSTLTVSNMSPEDSSIYLCSVVRQGKETQYFGPGTRLLVL.

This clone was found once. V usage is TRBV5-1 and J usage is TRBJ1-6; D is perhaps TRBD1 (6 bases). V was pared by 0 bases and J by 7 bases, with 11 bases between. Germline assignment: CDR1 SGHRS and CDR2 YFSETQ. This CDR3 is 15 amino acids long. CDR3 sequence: CASSLAGGRNSPLHF. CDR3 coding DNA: TGCGCCAGCAGCTTGGCTGGGGGCAGGAATTCACCCCTCCACTTT.

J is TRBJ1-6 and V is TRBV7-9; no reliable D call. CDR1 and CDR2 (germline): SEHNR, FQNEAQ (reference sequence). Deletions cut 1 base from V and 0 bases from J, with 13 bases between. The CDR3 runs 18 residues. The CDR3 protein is CASSLVRGWSSYNSPLHF. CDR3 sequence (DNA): TGTGCCAGCAGCTTAGTTCGGGGTTGGAGCTCCTATAATTCACCCCTCCACTTT.

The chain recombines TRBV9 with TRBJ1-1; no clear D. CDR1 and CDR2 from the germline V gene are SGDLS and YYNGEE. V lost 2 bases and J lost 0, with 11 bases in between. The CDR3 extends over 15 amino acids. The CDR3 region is CASSVGEGMNTEAFF. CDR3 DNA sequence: TGTGCCAGCAGCGTGGGTGAGGGAATGAACACTGAAGCTTTCTTT.

CDR3 DNA sequence: TGTGCCAGCAGTCCAGGGACAGGGGGCGCCTATAATTCACCCCTCCACTTT. Protein sequence: CASSPGTGGAYNSPLHF. The gene calls are TRBV6-6 and TRBJ1-6; 12 bases agree with TRBD1. Losses at the gene ends were 5 bases for V and 2 bases for J; bases not matched to a gene: 4. The CDR3 extends over 17 amino acids. Germline loops: CDR1 MNHNY, CDR2 SVGAGI (reference sequence).

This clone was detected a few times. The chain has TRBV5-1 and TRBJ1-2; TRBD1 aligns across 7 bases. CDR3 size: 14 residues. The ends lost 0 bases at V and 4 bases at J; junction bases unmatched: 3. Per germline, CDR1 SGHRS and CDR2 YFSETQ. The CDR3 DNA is TGCGCCAGCAGCTTGGAGGGACAGATCTATGGCTACACCTTC. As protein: CASSLEGQIYGYTF. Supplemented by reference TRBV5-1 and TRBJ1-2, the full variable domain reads KAGVTQTPRYLIKTRGQQVTLSCSPISGHRSVSWYQQTPGQGLQFLFEYFSETQRNKGNFPGRFSGRQFSNSRSEMNVSTLELGDSALYLCASSLEGQIYGYTFGSGTRLTVV.

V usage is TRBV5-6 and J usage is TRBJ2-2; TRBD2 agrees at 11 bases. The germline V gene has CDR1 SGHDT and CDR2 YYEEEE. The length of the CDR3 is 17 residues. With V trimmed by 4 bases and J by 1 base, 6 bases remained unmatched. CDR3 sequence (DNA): TGTGCCAGCAGCCACCCTAGCGGGGGGCAGAACACCGGGGAGCTGTTTTTT. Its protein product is CASSHPSGGQNTGELFF.

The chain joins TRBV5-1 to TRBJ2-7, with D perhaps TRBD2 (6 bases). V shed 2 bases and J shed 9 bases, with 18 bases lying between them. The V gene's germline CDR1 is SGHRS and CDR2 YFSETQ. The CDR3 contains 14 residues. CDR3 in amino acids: CASSFPGAQALQYF. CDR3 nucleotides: TGCGCCAGCAGCTTTCCGGGAGCCCAAGCGTTGCAGTACTTC.

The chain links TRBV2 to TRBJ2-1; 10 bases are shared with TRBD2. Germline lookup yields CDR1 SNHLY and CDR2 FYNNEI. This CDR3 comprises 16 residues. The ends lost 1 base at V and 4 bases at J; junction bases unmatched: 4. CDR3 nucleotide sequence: TGTGCCAGCAGTGAAGGAACTAGCGGGGATTACAATGAGCAGTTCTTC. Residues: CASSEGTSGDYNEQFF.

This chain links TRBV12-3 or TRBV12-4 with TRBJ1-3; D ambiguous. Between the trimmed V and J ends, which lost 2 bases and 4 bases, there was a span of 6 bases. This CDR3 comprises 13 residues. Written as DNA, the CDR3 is TGTGCCAGCAGTTTAATCCGGGGAAACACCATATATTTT. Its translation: CASSLIRGNTIYF.

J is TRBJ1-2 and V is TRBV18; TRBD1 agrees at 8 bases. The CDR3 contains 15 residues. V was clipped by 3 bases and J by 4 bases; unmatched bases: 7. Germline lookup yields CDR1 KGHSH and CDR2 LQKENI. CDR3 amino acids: CASSPGQATSYGYTF. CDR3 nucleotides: TGTGCCAGCTCACCGGGACAGGCGACCTCCTATGGCTACACCTTC.

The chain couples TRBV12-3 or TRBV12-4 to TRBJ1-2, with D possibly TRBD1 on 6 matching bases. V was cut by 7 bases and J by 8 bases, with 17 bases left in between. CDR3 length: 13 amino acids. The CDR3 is CASTNTGSGGYTF. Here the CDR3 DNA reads TGTGCCAGCACCAATACAGGGTCCGGGGGCTACACCTTC.

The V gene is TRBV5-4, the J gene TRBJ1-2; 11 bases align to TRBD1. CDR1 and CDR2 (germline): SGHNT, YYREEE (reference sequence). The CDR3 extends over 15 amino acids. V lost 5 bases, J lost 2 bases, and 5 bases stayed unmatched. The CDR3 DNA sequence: TGTGCCAGCAGGAATGGACAGGGGGCGAACTATGGCTACACCTTC. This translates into CASRNGQGANYGYTF. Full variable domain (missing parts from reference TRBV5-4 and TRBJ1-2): ETGVTQSPTHLIKTRGQQVTLRCSSQSGHNTVSWYQQALGQGPQFIFQYYREEENGRGNFPPRFSGLQFPNYSSELNVNALELDDSALYLCASRNGQGANYGYTFGSGTRLTVV.

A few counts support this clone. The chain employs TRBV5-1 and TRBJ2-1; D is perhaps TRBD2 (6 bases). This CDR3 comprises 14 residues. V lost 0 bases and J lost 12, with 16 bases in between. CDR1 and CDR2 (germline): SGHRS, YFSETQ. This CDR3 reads CASSLGFTGEGQFF. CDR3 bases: TGCGCCAGCAGCTTGGGCTTTACGGGGGAAGGGCAGTTCTTC.

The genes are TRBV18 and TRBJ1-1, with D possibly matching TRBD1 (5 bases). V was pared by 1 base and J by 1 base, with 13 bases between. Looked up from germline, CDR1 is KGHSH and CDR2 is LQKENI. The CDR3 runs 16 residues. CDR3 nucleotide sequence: TGTGCCAGCTCACCACGAGGCTCGACAGAGAACACTGAAGCTTTCTTT. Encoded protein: CASSPRGSTENTEAFF.

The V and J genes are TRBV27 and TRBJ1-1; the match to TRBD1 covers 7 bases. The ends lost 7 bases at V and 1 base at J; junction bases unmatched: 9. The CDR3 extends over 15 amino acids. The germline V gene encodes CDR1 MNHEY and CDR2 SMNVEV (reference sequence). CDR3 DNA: TGTGCCAGCAACGTCCGGGGACAGACGAACACTGAAGCTTTCTTT. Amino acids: CASNVRGQTNTEAFF.

This CDR3 is CATSRGDRGNEQFF. In DNA form, the CDR3 reads TGTGCCACCAGCAGAGGGGACAGGGGTAATGAGCAGTTCTTC. This rearrangement joins TRBV15 to TRBJ2-1; 10 positions agree with TRBD1. The V and J ends lost 1 base and 7 bases, in that order; junction bases with no gene match: 1. This CDR3 has 14 amino acids. The V gene's germline CDR1 is LNHNV and CDR2 YYDKDF (reference sequence).